Here is one TCR beta chain with its context. As yet, its antigen is unknown. The CDR3 length is 18 residues. The V gene end was trimmed by 5 bases and the J gene end by 3 bases; junction bases not matched to a gene: 12. CDR1 SEHNR and CDR2 FQNEAQ come from the germline V gene (reference sequence). TCRdb redid the calling of the reads with MiXCR, one entry per CDR3 protein. Of 80,000 to 90,000 distinct CDR3 sequences in the sample, around half were seen once. The data were obtained in a study of T cell repertoires in cytomegalovirus infection. As for the study in general: Use of recently identified HLA-C-restricted and well-studied HLA-B-restricted CMV epitopes was part of the study.

Study-level findings and limits: The ex vivo response was dominated by HLA-C-restricted CMV-specific TCR beta clonotypes.

The sequence was collected from a human donor in good health (CMV status not recorded). Some clones in this sample may be carry-over from other donors' samples. This chain joins TRBV7-9 and TRBJ2-7, with 14 bases that match TRBD2. The sequenced sample was CD8+ T cells from cultured PBMCs, obtained from culture after CMV antigen stimulation. The CDR3 loop reads CASSANGTSGSRGYEQYF. In DNA form, the CDR3 reads TGTGCCAGCAGCGCTAACGGGACTAGCGGGAGTAGGGGCTACGAGCAGTACTTC.